The sample holds a few counts of the clone carrying this TCR beta chain. The target antigen is unknown. The CDR3 is 16 amino acids. Germline V CDR1 and CDR2: MRHNA, SNTAGT. The J segment lost 0 bases and the V segment lost 3 bases, leaving 2 bases of the junction unmatched. Reverse transcription of all isolated RNA meant that expressed TCRB transcripts were sequenced. Measured with immunoSEQ multiplex PCR; TCRdb has only the in-frame clones, and not every one. Among fewer than 350,000 clones, approximately 15% were seen once, and the ten largest hold roughly 0.015%. These data belong to a study of beta chain features in type 1 diabetes. General observations from the study: Moderate yet significant TCRB CDR3 shortening was seen in Type 1 diabetes patients in all four CD4+ subsets. More deletions and fewer insertions at VDJ junctions were seen in type 1 diabetes patients.

The chain links TRBV6-4 to TRBJ2-1; 10 bases fit TRBD2. The receptor was derived from a man younger than 30 with type 1 diabetes. The sample comprised naive CD4+ T cells from blood. CDR3 region: CASSDTSGDSYNEQFF. The CDR3, as DNA: TGTGCCAGCAGTGATACTAGCGGGGACTCCTACAATGAGCAGTTCTTC.